This T cell receptor beta chain stems from a study of T-cell reconstitution after alpha-beta-depleted transplantation in children. Study-level results: Reportedly, roughly two months post-transplant, alpha-beta T cells arose from several hundred expanded graft clones. TCRbeta diversity was high at day 60 in some patients (a result of surviving recipient T cells and thymic progenitors). Diversity and T-cell counts at one year after transplant derived mostly from new T cells.

The CDR3 is 13 residues long. Germline assignment: CDR1 ENHRY and CDR2 SYGVKD. V lost 2 bases and J 5 bases, leaving 10 bases between the germline ends. This clonotype was recorded a few times. Its antigen remains unidentified. TCRbeta library preparation incorporated unique molecular identifiers. TCRdb fed the PCR reads into MiXCR, producing one record per CDR3 protein. Of 200,000 or so distinct CDR3 sequences detected, roughly 7.1% appear once; the ten largest clones hold 5.5%. This clonotype was sampled from a boy aged 2 to 10 with acute lymphoblastic leukemia, due to receive a stem cell transplant. Sequenced material: PBMCs, taken before TCRalphabeta/CD19-depleted stem cell transplant. The genes are TRBV10-3 and TRBJ2-7; D is unclear. The CDR3 is CAISELLRDEQYF. The DNA for the CDR3 is TGTGCCATCAGTGAGCTCCTAAGGGACGAGCAGTACTTC.